Listed here are 17 T cell receptor beta chains from one sample, sequenced in a study of shared clonotypes between healthy human individuals. The method was immunoSEQ multiplex PCR; TCRdb's version includes in-frame clones alone and lacks a portion of them. The sample holds about 960,000 clones, over 75% seen once. The specimen was memory CD4+ T cells sorted from blood. Subset: CD45RA-negative fraction. The receptors shown here come from a man aged 18 to 29 in good health.

This chain joins TRBV12-2 and TRBJ1-3. TRBV12-2 is termed a pseudogene. The CDR3 has 14 amino acids. The CDR3 DNA is TGTGCAAGTCGCTTTGGACCTACTGGAAACACCATATATTTT. This translates into CASRFGPTGNTIYF.

The chain combines TRBV15 with TRBJ1-1; D may be TRBD1 (5 bases). CDR3 size: 16 residues. Germline assignment: CDR1 LNHNV and CDR2 YYDKDF (reference sequence). Trimming stripped 0 bases from V and 4 bases from J, with 15 bases between. CDR3 loop: CATSRDDGGWGTEAFF. The CDR3 DNA is TGTGCCACCAGCAGAGATGACGGGGGGTGGGGCACTGAAGCTTTCTTT.

The chain joins TRBV27 to TRBJ1-6; 8 bases fit TRBD1. The ends lost 5 bases at V and 2 bases at J; junction bases unmatched: 11. The CDR3 length is 18 residues. Germline V gene data show CDR1 as MNHEY and CDR2 as SMNVEV (reference sequence). CDR3 sequence reads: CASSERRAGGTYNSPLHF. CDR3 DNA sequence: TGTGCCAGCAGTGAAAGGAGGGCAGGGGGCACCTATAATTCACCCCTCCACTTT.

This clone occurred many times. The chain combines TRBV6-5 with TRBJ2-2; D is unclear. The V and J ends lost 5 bases and 3 bases respectively, with 7 bases between them. The CDR3 is 13 amino acids. Germline V gives CDR1 MNHEY, CDR2 SVGAGI. The CDR3 DNA reads TGTGCCAGCAGTCGCGAACACACCGGGGAGCTGTTTTTT. Translation gives CASSREHTGELFF.

This clone came up a few times. The chain combines TRBV7-9 with TRBJ2-1; TRBD2 agrees at 13 bases. CDR1 and CDR2 from the germline V gene are SEHNR and FQNEAQ (reference sequence). CDR3 length equals 16 residues. Trimming took 5 bases from V and 7 from J; bases not matched to a gene: 8. DNA for the CDR3: TGTGCCAGCAGCCCGCGGACTAGCGGGAGTCAGAATGAGCAGTTCTTC. Its translation: CASSPRTSGSQNEQFF.

The rearrangement joins TRBV11-2 to TRBJ1-6, with D perhaps TRBD1 (6 bases). CDR1 is SGHAT and CDR2 is FQNNGV in the germline V gene. The CDR3 is 14 amino acids. Trimming shortened V by 1 base and J by 7 bases, and 8 bases separated the two germline ends. CDR3 sequence: CASSLADRNSPLHF. The DNA of the CDR3 is TGTGCCAGCAGCTTAGCCGACAGGAATTCACCCCTCCACTTT.

The chain combines TRBV6-5 with TRBJ2-7; D is uncertain. CDR3 length: 14 residues. CDR1 and CDR2 (germline): MNHEY, SVGAGI. Trimming took off 5 bases at V and 3 bases at J, with 14 bases between the two ends. CDR3 loop: CASSTSGRNYEQYF. CDR3 nucleotide sequence: TGTGCCAGCAGTACCTCGGGCAGAAACTACGAGCAGTACTTC.

Many counts were recorded for this clone. V usage is TRBV9 and J usage is TRBJ2-2, with D perhaps being TRBD1 or TRBD2 (5 bases each). The CDR3 spans 18 residues. CDR1 is SGDLS and CDR2 is YYNGEE in the germline V gene. Between the trimmed V and J ends, which lost 1 base and 0 bases, there was a span of 16 bases. CDR3 DNA sequence: TGTGCCAGCAGCGTAAAGACCTCCGGGACGACGAACACCGGGGAGCTGTTTTTT. Translated: CASSVKTSGTTNTGELFF.

Only one count was recorded for this clone. J is TRBJ2-3 and V is TRBV18, with D unclear. The CDR3 sequence is 14 residues long. Germline V gene data show CDR1 as KGHSH and CDR2 as LQKENI. Trimming removed 6 bases from V and 2 bases from J, with 12 bases in between. The CDR3 loop reads CASSQTNPTDTQYF. CDR3 in DNA: TGTGCCAGCTCGCAGACCAACCCCACAGATACGCAGTATTTT.

The rearrangement uses TRBV27 and TRBJ1-4, with D hard to call. Trimming stripped 0 bases from V and 5 bases from J, with 10 bases between. The CDR3 has 15 amino acids. CDR1 and CDR2 from the germline V gene are MNHEY and SMNVEV (reference sequence). The CDR3 protein is CASSLSGVRNEKLFF. As DNA, the CDR3 is TGTGCCAGCAGTTTATCAGGAGTACGGAATGAAAAACTGTTTTTT.

Notes on this clone: The junction differs from germline at one of its ends, possibly a read error. The rearrangement uses TRBV5-4 and TRBJ1-1; 7 nucleotides line up with TRBD1. This CDR3 spans 15 amino acids. Germline V gives CDR1 SGHNT, CDR2 YYREEE (reference sequence). The CDR3 nucleotides are TGTGCCAACAGCCACGACAGGGTTTGGGGCACTGAAGCTTTCTTT. This translates into CANSHDRVWGTEAFF.

The rearrangement links TRBV19 to TRBJ1-5; unclear D gene. The germline V gene encodes CDR1 LNHDA and CDR2 SQIVND (reference sequence). The V end lost 5 bases, the J end lost 3 bases, and 11 bases lay between the germline ends. The CDR3 is 14 amino acids. In DNA, the CDR3 is TGTGCCAGTAGTGACGGGATTTTCAATCAGCCCCAGCATTTT. Translation gives CASSDGIFNQPQHF. Full variable domain (missing parts from reference TRBV19 and TRBJ1-5): DGGITQSPKYLFRKEGQNVTLSCEQNLNHDAMYWYRQDPGQGLRLIYYSQIVNDFQKGDIAEGYSVSREKKESFPLTVTSAQKNPTAFYLCASSDGIFNQPQHFGDGTRLSIL.

The chain couples TRBV5-1 to TRBJ2-7; D not certain. The germline V gene has CDR1 SGHRS and CDR2 YFSETQ. The CDR3 is made up of 12 amino acids. The ends were cut back, 4 bases at V and 5 bases at J, with 10 bases in the middle. The CDR3 protein is CASSLISDEQYF. Written as DNA, the CDR3 is TGCGCCAGCAGCCTCATCTCAGACGAGCAGTACTTC.

This chain links TRBV19 with TRBJ1-5; no definite D call. With 4 bases removed from V and 6 bases from J, the gap between germline ends came to 10 bases. The CDR3 is 13 residues long. The germline CDR1 and CDR2 sequences are LNHDA and SQIVND (reference sequence). The CDR3 sequence: CASSTDAGQPQHF. The CDR3 bases are TGTGCCAGTAGTACTGACGCGGGTCAGCCCCAGCATTTT.

The CDR3 sequence is CASSRDRGGMNTEAFF. CDR3 bases: TGTGCCAGCTCACGGGACAGGGGGGGCATGAACACTGAAGCTTTCTTT. The V gene is TRBV18, the J gene TRBJ1-1; the match to TRBD1 covers 11 bases. This CDR3 contains 16 residues. With 4 bases clipped from V and 0 bases from J, the junction kept 4 bases outside the gene matches. From germline, CDR1 is KGHSH and CDR2 LQKENI.

The chain employs TRBV7-8 and TRBJ2-7, with TRBD1 identical over 7 bases. The CDR3 contains 15 residues. Germline V gene sequence: CDR1 SGHVS, CDR2 FQNEAQ. V trimming: 5 bases; J trimming: 8 bases; junction bases outside the gene matches: 15. CDR3 loop: CASSPLGQAGDKQYF. As DNA, the CDR3 is TGTGCCAGCAGCCCCCTCGGACAGGCTGGGGACAAGCAGTACTTC.

The gene calls are TRBV19 and TRBJ2-3; 7 bases are a match to TRBD2. This CDR3 contains 16 residues. J lost 5 bases, V lost 5 bases, and 13 bases had no gene match. Germline V CDR1 and CDR2: LNHDA, SQIVND (reference sequence). CDR3 sequence reads: CASSVAAGKGGDTQYF. For the CDR3, the DNA is TGTGCCAGTAGTGTAGCAGCGGGAAAGGGCGGAGATACGCAGTATTTT.